Shown below are 21 T cell receptor beta chains from a single sample sequenced in a study of molecular identifiers for immune sequencing clone quantification. TCRdb reanalysed the PCR reads using MiXCR and keeps one entry per CDR3 protein. Among about 640,000 distinct CDR3 sequences listed, about 20% were seen once. Sequencing was done on a sample of naive CD8+ T cells from blood, with Jurkat cell RNA spiked in. Subset denoted: FACS-sorted CD8+CD4-CCR7+CD45RA+ naive T cells. The origin of the receptors is a human donor in good health. Some libraries in this study had Jurkat cell RNA spiked in.

This clonotype came up many times. This chain connects TRBV30 to TRBJ1-1; possible D gene TRBD1, 5 bases. V was trimmed by 3 bases and J by 0 bases, leaving 8 bases between them. The CDR3 has 13 residues. CDR1 and CDR2 from the germline V gene are GTSNPN and SVGIG (reference sequence). The CDR3 sequence: CAWRGEVNTEAFF. Written as DNA, the CDR3 is TGTGCCTGGAGGGGGGAGGTGAACACTGAAGCTTTCTTT.

This clonotype was counted many times. The chain joins TRBV19 to TRBJ2-3; TRBD2 agrees at 7 bases. Losses at the gene ends were 5 bases for V and 2 bases for J; bases not matched to a gene: 22. Per the germline V gene, CDR1 is LNHDA and CDR2 is SQIVND (reference sequence). CDR3 size: 20 residues. The CDR3 coding sequence is TGTGCCAGTAGTCAGCACTCCCCCTTTGGCGGGGGATTCTTCACAGATACGCAGTATTTT. Translated, it gives CASSQHSPFGGGFFTDTQYF.

The chain employs TRBV5-6 and TRBJ2-3; the match to TRBD1 covers 10 bases. The germline CDR1 and CDR2 sequences are SGHDT and YYEEEE. Unmatched junction bases numbered 5, after V lost 6 bases and J lost 10 bases. The CDR3 sequence is 12 residues long. This CDR3 reads CASTAGTGAQYF. The CDR3, as DNA: TGTGCCAGCACCGCGGGGACAGGGGCGCAGTATTTT.

This clonotype was counted ten times or more. This chain connects TRBV5-1 to TRBJ1-1, with D unclear. V lost 0 bases to trimming and J lost 2 bases, with 14 bases between them. The germline CDR1 and CDR2 sequences are SGHRS and YFSETQ. This CDR3 is 16 amino acids long. The DNA for the CDR3 is TGCGCCAGCAGCTTGGAATTCCCGGAAGGAAACACTGAAGCTTTCTTT. Translation gives CASSLEFPEGNTEAFF.

This clonotype was seen many times. V and J are TRBV7-3 and TRBJ1-6; 7 nucleotides align to TRBD1. CDR1 SGHTA and CDR2 FQGTGA come from the germline V gene. The CDR3 runs 15 residues. V lost 1 base and J lost 7; bases outside the gene matches: 4. CDR3 bases: TGTGCCAGCAGCTTAATGGGACAGCAAAATTCACCCCTCCACTTT. It encodes CASSLMGQQNSPLHF.

This clonotype was recorded at least ten times. V gene TRBV9 combines with J gene TRBJ2-6, with D possibly matching TRBD1 (5 bases). This CDR3 is 15 amino acids long. The ends were cut back, 4 bases at V and 3 bases at J, with 11 bases in the middle. The V gene's germline CDR1 is SGDLS and CDR2 YYNGEE. CDR3 nucleotide sequence: TGTGCCAGCAGCTTACAGGTCCGTGGGGCCAACGTCCTGACTTTC. Amino acids: CASSLQVRGANVLTF.

This clonotype was picked up many times. The V call is TRBV6-2 or TRBV6-3, the J call TRBJ2-3, with D uncertain. Germline V gene data show CDR1 as MNHEY and CDR2 as SVGEGT. This CDR3 is built from 14 residues. V lost 5 bases, J lost 6 bases, and 15 bases lay in between. Written as DNA, the CDR3 is TGTGCCAGCAGTCTTCACGTAAGGAGCGATACGCAGTATTTT. Its protein product is CASSLHVRSDTQYF.

This clonotype was detected ten times or more. The genes are TRBV6-5 and TRBJ1-1; the D gene is possibly TRBD1 (5 bases). V lost 2 bases and J lost 4, with 11 bases in between. The CDR3 spans 14 residues. Germline V CDR1 and CDR2: MNHEY, SVGAGI. CDR3 sequence (DNA): TGTGCCAGCAGTTACGGGGGGTCTCTCACTGAAGCTTTCTTT. Translation: CASSYGGSLTEAFF.

The J gene is TRBJ1-5, the V gene TRBV20-1; D remains ambiguous. The CDR3 covers 17 residues. The V gene's germline CDR1 is DFQATT and CDR2 SNEGSKA (reference sequence). V gave up 0 bases and J gave up 1 base, with 16 bases separating them. The CDR3 sequence: CSARDPGWVRSNQPQHF. The CDR3, as DNA: TGCAGTGCTAGAGATCCTGGGTGGGTGCGGAGCAATCAGCCCCAGCATTTT.

There are a few counts of this clonotype. The V call is TRBV2, the J call TRBJ1-4; no reliable D call. V gave up 2 bases and J gave up 6 bases, with 13 bases separating them. The CDR3 contains 15 residues. Germline CDR1 reads SNHLY; CDR2 reads FYNNEI. CDR3 coding DNA: TGTGCCAGCAGTGAAAGCGGCAGAGGTGATGAAAAACTGTTTTTT. It yields the protein CASSESGRGDEKLFF.

There are a few counts of this clonotype. The genes are TRBV2 and TRBJ1-1; D might be TRBD1 (6 bases). Deletions cut 1 base from V and 0 bases from J, with 12 bases between. The CDR3 is 16 residues long. Germline-derived CDR1 and CDR2 are SNHLY and FYNNEI. CDR3 sequence: CASSEEQGRVNTEAFF. As DNA, the CDR3 is TGTGCCAGCAGTGAAGAACAGGGCAGGGTGAACACTGAAGCTTTCTTT.

The table lists this clonotype with many counts. This chain joins TRBV15 and TRBJ2-3, with 7 bases identical to TRBD1. The CDR3 runs 16 residues. The V gene end was trimmed by 1 base and the J gene end by 3 bases; junction bases not matched to a gene: 7. The germline CDR1 and CDR2 sequences are LNHNV and YYDKDF (reference sequence). CDR3 nucleotide sequence: TGTGCCACCAGCAGAGGTTCAGGGGGAGTGACAGATACGCAGTATTTT. Protein sequence: CATSRGSGGVTDTQYF. Full variable domain (missing parts from reference TRBV15 and TRBJ2-3): DAMVIQNPRYQVTQFGKPVTLSCSQTLNHNVMYWYQQKSSQAPKLLFHYYDKDFNNEADTPDNFQSRRPNTSFCFLDIRSPGLGDTAMYLCATSRGSGGVTDTQYFGPGTRLTVL.

This clonotype was seen at least ten times. The rearrangement links TRBV4-1 to TRBJ1-5; D gene unclear. Germline V gene data show CDR1 as MGHRA and CDR2 as YSYEKL. CDR3 size: 15 residues. V lost 1 base and J 0 bases, leaving 7 bases between the germline ends. The CDR3 reads CASSQGGISNQPQHF. The CDR3 nucleotides are TGCGCCAGCAGCCAAGGCGGTATTAGCAATCAGCCCCAGCATTTT.

V usage is TRBV6-5 and J usage is TRBJ1-2; D ambiguous. Trimming took 0 bases from V and 0 from J, leaving 14 bases between them. Germline V gene lookup returns CDR1 MNHEY and CDR2 SVGAGI. This CDR3 comprises 17 residues. CDR3 sequence reads: CASSYSVMASPNYGYTF. The CDR3 DNA reads TGTGCCAGCAGTTACTCAGTGATGGCATCTCCTAACTATGGCTACACCTTC.

The sample holds many counts of this clonotype. The DNA of the CDR3 is TGTGCCACCAGTGAGCAGGGAGATACGCAGTATTTT. This encodes CATSEQGDTQYF. V is TRBV24-1 and J is TRBJ2-3, with D possibly being TRBD1 (5 bases). Trimming took off 4 bases at V and 5 bases at J, with 6 bases between the two ends. CDR3 length: 12 residues. Germline V gene data show CDR1 as KGHDR and CDR2 as SFDVKD.

The chain recombines TRBV7-9 with TRBJ1-6, with D maybe TRBD1 (5 bases). Between the trimmed V and J ends, which lost 4 bases and 6 bases, there was a span of 13 bases. The CDR3 is made up of 15 amino acids. Germline values: CDR1 SEHNR, CDR2 FQNEAQ (reference sequence). This CDR3 is CASSSQGSSNSPLHF. In DNA form, the CDR3 reads TGTGCCAGCAGCTCTCAGGGTTCTTCTAATTCACCCCTCCACTTT.

This clonotype was recorded at least ten times. CDR3 region: CASSPGGGAEAFF. In DNA, the CDR3 is TGTGCCAGTAGTCCCGGAGGGGGGGCAGAAGCTTTCTTT. The J gene is TRBJ1-1, the V gene TRBV19; a weak D match, TRBD1 (6 bases). This CDR3 is built from 13 residues. Germline loops: CDR1 LNHDA, CDR2 SQIVND (reference sequence). With 5 bases removed from V and 8 bases from J, the gap between germline ends came to 15 bases. Filled out from reference TRBV19 and TRBJ1-1, the complete variable domain reads DGGITQSPKYLFRKEGQNVTLSCEQNLNHDAMYWYRQDPGQGLRLIYYSQIVNDFQKGDIAEGYSVSREKKESFPLTVTSAQKNPTAFYLCASSPGGGAEAFFGQGTRLTVV.

Note on this clonotype: A read error is possible here, since a much larger clone lies one base away. The J gene is TRBJ2-5, the V gene TRBV2; possible D gene TRBD1, 5 bases. Germline V CDR1 and CDR2: SNHLY, FYNNEI. This CDR3 has 14 amino acids. This CDR3 reads CASSPTGEQETQCF. CDR3 DNA sequence: TGTGCCAGCAGTCCAACAGGTGAACAAGAGACCCAGTGCTTC.

At least ten counts were recorded for this clonotype. The V and J genes are TRBV29-1 and TRBJ1-4, with 7 positions matching TRBD1. The germline CDR1 and CDR2 sequences are SQVTM and ANQGSEA. The CDR3 has 13 residues. V shed 6 bases, J shed 6 bases, and the junction held 7 bases outside the gene matches. The chain's CDR3 is CSVFRGPDEKLFF. Here the CDR3 DNA reads TGCAGCGTGTTTAGGGGGCCGGATGAAAAACTGTTTTTT. The full variable domain, in which reference TRBV29-1 and TRBJ1-4 provide the parts outside the CDR3, is SAVISQKPSRDICQRGTSLTIQCQVDSQVTMMFWYRQQPGQSLTLIATANQGSEATYESGFVIDKFPISRPNLTFSTLTVSNMSPEDSSIYLCSVFRGPDEKLFFGSGTQLSVL.

This clonotype was recorded many times. The rearrangement uses TRBV19 and TRBJ2-7, with 10 positions matching TRBD1. Germline assignment: CDR1 LNHDA and CDR2 SQIVND (reference sequence). The CDR3 has 15 amino acids. Trimming cost V 3 bases and J 2 bases; bases outside gene matches: 4. The CDR3 DNA follows: TGTGCCAGTAGTATGGGGACAGGGGTTACCTACGAGCAGTACTTC. Translated: CASSMGTGVTYEQYF.

In regard to this clonotype: Without the conserved terminal phenylalanine or tryptophan, this CDR3 likely stems from a read error. The chain has TRBV6-5 and TRBJ2-7; TRBD1 aligns across 9 bases. The V and J ends lost 5 bases and 2 bases, in that order; junction bases with no gene match: 10. The CDR3 loop spans 16 amino acids. Germline V gives CDR1 MNHEY, CDR2 SVGAGI. CDR3 residues: CASSDLQGALTYEQYL. The CDR3 DNA sequence: TGTGCCAGCAGTGACCTACAGGGGGCCCTTACCTACGAGCAGTACCTC.